This entry features one T cell receptor (beta chain) sequence. The antigen this receptor binds is unknown. No qualities accompany the bases; no much larger clone lies one base away. The data originate from a study of blood T cells in healthy people across ages (dated by TCRdb to 2014 to 2015). Some background on the complete study: In model experiments, template switching captured about one uniquely barcoded TCR beta cDNA molecule for every two T cells. To track age-related changes in TCR beta repertoire diversity, the study relied on deep sequencing normalized with unique cDNA molecular identifiers. The donors were split into four age groups: young (average about 16 years), middle-aged (39), aged (approximately 60) and long-lived (about 74). To avoid experimental bias, donors of different ages were spread randomly across the sequencing lanes. Using the same blood draw, the study looked at two additional independent replicas of 1 million unique cDNA reads for two donors, one aged 18 to 29 and the other aged 80 or older. Overall study results and their limits: Conclusive comparison of naive and antigen-experienced compartments was prevented by the profiling of bulk unsorted PBMCs. Compared with the aged group, the long-lived group had more naive CD4+ T cells, fewer expanded clones and increased TCR diversity, a pattern suggesting age selection. Estimates of total diversity based on one million sequenced T cells were considered lower bounds and underestimates. As age increased, observed TCR beta diversity per million T cells dropped in a roughly linear way, and a significant reduction was already evident by age about 40. Observed TCR beta diversity correlated strongly with the percentage of naive T cells measured by flow cytometry. Because the CMV infection status of the donors was unknown, age-related changes in expanded clonotypes may potentially have been confounded.

The 35 to 40 donors, aged roughly 6 to 100 years, were systemically healthy Caucasian individuals from Russia. Approximately 9.3 milliliters of peripheral blood were collected from each donor into EDTA-treated Vacutainer tubes. Ficoll-Paque density-gradient centrifugation was used to isolate PBMCs, with at least 6.5 million per sample. Trizol reagent was used to extract total RNA from the PBMCs, yielding at least 5 micrograms per sample. The percentages of naive CD45RAhigh/CD27high T cells were determined by flow cytometry on a PBMC aliquot from every donor. V is shortened by 6 bases, J by 0 bases, and the region joining them spans 15 bases. The CDR3 contains 16 residues, cysteine and phenylalanine counted. Only CDR3 DNA remains: 48 bases, in frame from the first base. For CDR1 and CDR2, the germline V gene (reference sequence) lists MNHNY and SVGAGI. Receptor amplification or capture employed 5' RACE. The listed sequencing device is Illumina HiSeq 2500. The second PCR ran for roughly 7 to 12 cycles and used a J-beta primer mix along with a sample-barcoded 5' primer. Each TCR beta cDNA molecule received a unique molecular identifier from a template-switch 5' adaptor carrying 12 random nucleotides. At least 2.5 million CDR3-containing paired-end reads were obtained from each sample. All of the RNA was converted into first-strand cDNA using the Mint cDNA synthesis kit, with a TRBC-specific oligonucleotide serving as the primer. After uracil-DNA glycosylase treatment, a first 18-cycle PCR used universal primers M1SS and BC2_uni_R on all cDNA. As for the original processing: For normalization, 1 million high-quality reads were randomly selected from each sample, with every read carrying a distinct molecular identifier. Instead of being binned into consensus sequences, reads with shared molecular identifiers were discarded. CDR3 identification, clonotype clustering and error correction used MiTCR with a Q25 quality threshold and the strictest error-elimination algorithm. A nonparametric unseen species model with Euler transformation was used to estimate a lower bound on total TCR beta diversity. TCRdb applied fastp at Q25 and MiXCR to the public reads, then kept only in-frame beta chains. For every CDR3 protein sequence, its rows merge into one entry that carries the most common genes and DNA. TCRdb's processing, not the authors', yielded these V and J calls. The sample includes around 870,000 distinct CDR3 sequences, with 25% to 30% observed a single time. 15% to 20% of the sample goes to the ten largest clones.

This sequence uses TRBV6-6 and TRBJ2-1; a tentative D call is TRBD2 (6 bases match). The receptor was isolated from a woman of 80 years or more in good health. The sample consisted of blood. The CDR3 reads as follows: CASSRLLASSYNEQFF. Read as DNA, the sequence is TGTGCCAGCAGCAGACTCCTAGCGAGCTCCTACAATGAGCAGTTCTTC.